Listed below are T cell receptor beta chains from one sample, sequenced in a study of beta chain features in type 1 diabetes. The repertoire was sequenced with immunoSEQ multiplex PCR; TCRdb's copy has only in-frame clones and lacks some. The table has fewer than 900,000 clones, about 17% seen once; the top ten hold 0.023%. The sequencing input was naive CD4+ T cells from blood. The source is a woman aged 18-35 years in good health. Both conserved end residues are part of each CDR3. The D gene is left open where the match is weak. Some rows mark clone size as missing; the rest say once, few, many or name a class of expanded clone.

clone_size: few
j_call: TRBJ2-6
d_call: .
v_call: TRBV7-2
cdr3_aa: CASSSPGRSGANVLTF
cdr3_nt: TGTGCCAGCAGCTCCCCAGGTCGCTCTGGGGCCAACGTCCTGACTTTC

clone_size: .
j_call: TRBJ1-2
d_call: .
v_call: TRBV6-5
cdr3_aa: CASSSLGGTYGYTF
cdr3_nt: TGTGCCAGCAGTTCCCTGGGAGGTACCTATGGCTACACCTTC

clone_size: .
j_call: TRBJ1-1
d_call: .
v_call: TRBV28
cdr3_aa: CASSDPGLMNTEAFF
cdr3_nt: TGTGCCAGCAGCGATCCGGGACTGATGAACACTGAAGCTTTCTTT

clone_size: .
j_call: TRBJ2-7
d_call: .
v_call: TRBV6-5
cdr3_aa: CASSYSAQGGSYEQYF
cdr3_nt: TGTGCCAGCAGTTACTCCGCGCAGGGGGGCTCCTACGAGCAGTACTTC

clone_size: .
j_call: TRBJ2-4
d_call: .
v_call: TRBV11-2
cdr3_aa: CASSLARDIQYF
cdr3_nt: TGTGCCAGCAGCTTAGCGCGAGACATTCAGTACTTC

clone_size: .
j_call: TRBJ2-2
d_call: TRBD1
v_call: TRBV6-6
cdr3_aa: CASSYPTGAGGELFF
cdr3_nt: TGTGCCAGCAGTTACCCCACAGGGGCGGGCGGGGAGCTGTTTTTT

clone_size: .
j_call: TRBJ2-7
d_call: .
v_call: TRBV29-1
cdr3_aa: CSVTQGIDEQYF
cdr3_nt: TGCAGCGTCACACAGGGAATCGACGAGCAGTACTTC

clone_size: .
j_call: TRBJ2-7
d_call: .
v_call: TRBV6-5
cdr3_aa: CASTSAVSYEQYF
cdr3_nt: TGTGCCAGCACTTCAGCCGTCTCCTACGAGCAGTACTTC

clone_size: .
j_call: TRBJ2-1
d_call: .
v_call: TRBV27
cdr3_aa: CASSFNGHSYNEQFF
cdr3_nt: TGTGCCAGCAGTTTCAACGGGCACTCCTACAATGAGCAGTTCTTC

clone_size: few
j_call: TRBJ1-2
d_call: .
v_call: TRBV29-1
cdr3_aa: CSVVGGLVGYTF
cdr3_nt: TGCAGCGTGGTTGGGGGGCTGGTCGGCTACACCTTC

clone_size: few
j_call: TRBJ2-7
d_call: .
v_call: TRBV6-6
cdr3_aa: CASSSFVGDEQYF
cdr3_nt: TGTGCCAGCAGTTCCTTTGTGGGAGACGAGCAGTACTTC

clone_size: .
j_call: TRBJ2-5
d_call: .
v_call: TRBV5-4
cdr3_aa: CASSSGLKYQETQYF
cdr3_nt: TGTGCCAGCAGCTCAGGACTAAAGTACCAAGAGACCCAGTACTTC

clone_size: .
j_call: TRBJ2-7
d_call: .
v_call: TRBV29-1
cdr3_aa: CSVGMSVAGRAYEQYF
cdr3_nt: TGCAGCGTTGGAATGTCCGTGGCAGGACGAGCCTACGAGCAGTACTTC

clone_size: .
j_call: TRBJ2-1
d_call: TRBD2
v_call: TRBV12-5
cdr3_aa: CASGPGTSGDNEQFF
cdr3_nt: TGTGCTAGTGGTCCGGGGACTAGCGGAGACAATGAGCAGTTCTTC

clone_size: .
j_call: TRBJ1-1
d_call: TRBD1
v_call: TRBV7-9
cdr3_aa: CASSQTGTTEAFF
cdr3_nt: TGTGCCAGCAGCCAGACAGGGACGACTGAAGCTTTCTTT

clone_size: few
j_call: TRBJ1-5
d_call: TRBD1
v_call: TRBV28
cdr3_aa: CASRPGDRDNQPQHF
cdr3_nt: TGTGCCAGCAGACCAGGAGACAGGGACAATCAGCCCCAGCATTTT

clone_size: .
j_call: TRBJ1-2
d_call: .
v_call: TRBV18
cdr3_aa: CASSSGTTSYGYTF
cdr3_nt: TGTGCCAGCTCGTCCGGGACAACGTCCTATGGCTACACCTTC

clone_size: .
j_call: TRBJ2-3
d_call: .
v_call: TRBV7-9
cdr3_aa: CASSLDVHTDTQYF
cdr3_nt: TGTGCCAGCAGCTTAGATGTCCACACAGATACGCAGTATTTT

clone_size: few
j_call: TRBJ2-1
d_call: TRBD2
v_call: TRBV5-4
cdr3_aa: CASSLGLAGLSEQFF
cdr3_nt: TGTGCCAGCAGCTTGGGTTTAGCGGGACTAAGTGAGCAGTTCTTC

clone_size: many
j_call: TRBJ2-7
d_call: .
v_call: TRBV28
cdr3_aa: CASSDSYEQYF
cdr3_nt: TGTGCCAGCAGTGATTCCTACGAGCAGTACTTC

clone_size: few
j_call: TRBJ2-7
d_call: TRBD1
v_call: TRBV5-6
cdr3_aa: CASSLGQGASYEQYF
cdr3_nt: TGTGCCAGCAGCTTGGGGCAGGGGGCATCCTACGAGCAGTACTTC

clone_size: once
j_call: TRBJ2-5
d_call: TRBD1
v_call: TRBV28
cdr3_aa: CASRFPSGGLGEQYF
cdr3_nt: TGTGCCAGCAGGTTTCCCTCAGGGGGTTTGGGGGAGCAGTACTTC

clone_size: .
j_call: TRBJ1-4
d_call: TRBD1
v_call: TRBV7-9
cdr3_aa: CASSLSQGALEKLFF
cdr3_nt: TGTGCCAGCAGCTTGAGTCAGGGGGCGTTGGAAAAACTGTTTTTT

clone_size: few
j_call: TRBJ1-4
d_call: TRBD1
v_call: TRBV9
cdr3_aa: CASSAAPGQGEKLFF
cdr3_nt: TGTGCCAGCAGCGCCGCACCGGGACAGGGTGAAAAACTGTTTTTT

clone_size: .
j_call: TRBJ2-1
d_call: TRBD2
v_call: TRBV14
cdr3_aa: CASSSDLGLAGGFEQFF
cdr3_nt: TGTGCCAGCAGCTCAGATTTGGGACTAGCGGGAGGTTTTGAGCAGTTCTTC

clone_size: few
j_call: TRBJ2-5
d_call: TRBD2
v_call: TRBV19
cdr3_aa: CASSTLAGGATQYF
cdr3_nt: TGTGCCAGTAGTACACTAGCGGGGGGCGCGACCCAGTACTTC

clone_size: few
j_call: TRBJ2-5
d_call: TRBD2
v_call: TRBV6-6
cdr3_aa: CASINQRERETQYF
cdr3_nt: TGTGCCAGCATTAATCAGCGGGAGCGGGAGACCCAGTACTTC

clone_size: many
j_call: TRBJ1-4
d_call: .
v_call: TRBV7-9
cdr3_aa: CASSLASAGEKLFF
cdr3_nt: TGTGCCAGCAGCTTAGCATCGGCGGGAGAAAAACTGTTTTTT

clone_size: .
j_call: TRBJ1-1
d_call: TRBD1
v_call: TRBV7-2
cdr3_aa: CAISSGTVNTEAFF
cdr3_nt: TGTGCCATCTCGTCGGGGACAGTGAACACTGAAGCTTTCTTT

clone_size: few
j_call: TRBJ2-7
d_call: .
v_call: TRBV28
cdr3_aa: CASSSSTSPPYEQYF
cdr3_nt: TGTGCCAGCAGTTCCTCCACTAGTCCCCCCTACGAGCAGTACTTC

clone_size: few
j_call: TRBJ2-1
d_call: TRBD2
v_call: TRBV28
cdr3_aa: CASSQYTSGSYNEQFF
cdr3_nt: TGTGCCAGCAGTCAATACACTAGCGGGAGCTACAATGAGCAGTTCTTC

clone_size: .
j_call: TRBJ1-1
d_call: .
v_call: TRBV9
cdr3_aa: CASSPYSANTEAFF
cdr3_nt: TGTGCCAGCAGCCCCTACTCGGCGAACACTGAAGCTTTCTTT

clone_size: few
j_call: TRBJ1-2
d_call: .
v_call: TRBV5-1
cdr3_aa: CASSREQGDYGYTF
cdr3_nt: TGCGCCAGCAGCCGGGAACAGGGCGACTATGGCTACACCTTC

clone_size: .
j_call: TRBJ2-7
d_call: .
v_call: TRBV4-2
cdr3_aa: CASSQEERRGYEQYF
cdr3_nt: TGTGCCAGCAGCCAAGAAGAACGGAGGGGCTACGAGCAGTACTTC

clone_size: .
j_call: TRBJ1-1
d_call: .
v_call: TRBV11-2
cdr3_aa: CASSLGGTNTEAFF
cdr3_nt: TGTGCCAGCAGCTTAGGGGGGACGAACACTGAAGCTTTCTTT

clone_size: .
j_call: TRBJ1-1
d_call: TRBD1
v_call: TRBV18
cdr3_aa: CASSPRATGLYTEAFF
cdr3_nt: TGTGCCAGCTCACCACGCGCGACAGGGTTGTACACTGAAGCTTTCTTT

clone_size: few
j_call: TRBJ2-3
d_call: TRBD2
v_call: TRBV27
cdr3_aa: CASSSRRLAGWTDTQYF
cdr3_nt: TGTGCCAGCAGTTCAAGAAGACTAGCGGGTTGGACAGATACGCAGTATTTT

clone_size: few
j_call: TRBJ2-3
d_call: TRBD2
v_call: TRBV9
cdr3_aa: CASSVAPSGRVPSTDTQYF
cdr3_nt: TGTGCCAGCAGCGTAGCCCCTAGCGGGAGGGTTCCTAGCACAGATACGCAGTATTTT

clone_size: .
j_call: TRBJ1-2
d_call: TRBD1
v_call: TRBV10-2
cdr3_aa: CASSVPGQGDGYTF
cdr3_nt: TGCGCCAGCAGTGTACCGGGACAGGGCGATGGCTACACCTTC

clone_size: .
j_call: TRBJ2-1
d_call: .
v_call: TRBV15
cdr3_aa: CATSAGRDEQFF
cdr3_nt: TGTGCCACCAGTGCGGGCCGGGATGAGCAGTTCTTC

clone_size: .
j_call: TRBJ2-3
d_call: .
v_call: TRBV28
cdr3_aa: CASSRSGARADTQYF
cdr3_nt: TGTGCCAGCAGTAGATCGGGAGCACGCGCAGATACGCAGTATTTT

clone_size: .
j_call: TRBJ2-1
d_call: .
v_call: TRBV7-2
cdr3_aa: CASSPRGREYNEQFF
cdr3_nt: TGTGCCAGCAGCCCTCGGGGGCGGGAATACAATGAGCAGTTCTTC

clone_size: .
j_call: TRBJ2-5
d_call: TRBD2
v_call: TRBV6-5
cdr3_aa: CASSYSGRQETQYF
cdr3_nt: TGTGCCAGCAGTTACTCCGGGAGGCAAGAGACCCAGTACTTC

clone_size: .
j_call: TRBJ2-1
d_call: TRBD2
v_call: TRBV5-1
cdr3_aa: CASSLITSGSWDEQFF
cdr3_nt: TGCGCCAGCAGCTTGATCACTAGCGGGAGTTGGGACGAGCAGTTCTTC

clone_size: few
j_call: TRBJ1-2
d_call: TRBD1
v_call: TRBV7-8
cdr3_aa: CASSLTGQGERGYTF
cdr3_nt: TGTGCCAGCAGCCTTACGGGACAGGGGGAGAGGGGCTACACCTTC

clone_size: .
j_call: TRBJ2-1
d_call: TRBD2
v_call: TRBV13
cdr3_aa: CASTSTGLVNEQFF
cdr3_nt: TGTGCCAGCACTTCGACTGGACTAGTAAATGAGCAGTTCTTC

clone_size: few
j_call: TRBJ2-2
d_call: .
v_call: TRBV28
cdr3_aa: CASSFSNTGELFF
cdr3_nt: TGTGCCAGCAGTTTTTCGAACACCGGGGAGCTGTTTTTT

clone_size: few
j_call: TRBJ2-2
d_call: TRBD1
v_call: TRBV7-2
cdr3_aa: CASSLDRAGELFF
cdr3_nt: TGTGCCAGCAGCCTAGACAGGGCCGGGGAGCTGTTTTTT

clone_size: .
j_call: TRBJ2-5
d_call: .
v_call: TRBV7-2
cdr3_aa: CASSLGPSGGPQETQYF
cdr3_nt: TGTGCCAGCAGCTTAGGACCATCTGGCGGACCACAAGAGACCCAGTACTTC

clone_size: few
j_call: TRBJ2-6
d_call: .
v_call: TRBV10-3
cdr3_aa: CAISQRAAGANVLTF
cdr3_nt: TGTGCCATCAGCCAGAGGGCTGCCGGGGCCAACGTCCTGACTTTC

clone_size: once
j_call: TRBJ1-3
d_call: .
v_call: TRBV19
cdr3_aa: CASSPQGNTIYF
cdr3_nt: TGTGCCAGTAGCCCACAAGGAAACACCATATATTTT

clone_size: few
j_call: TRBJ2-1
d_call: .
v_call: TRBV29-1
cdr3_aa: CSVGNLDGEQFF
cdr3_nt: TGCAGCGTTGGTAATCTGGACGGGGAGCAGTTCTTC

clone_size: few
j_call: TRBJ2-1
d_call: .
v_call: TRBV7-9
cdr3_aa: CASSQARSSYNEQFF
cdr3_nt: TGTGCCAGCAGCCAAGCCCGTAGCTCCTACAATGAGCAGTTCTTC

clone_size: few
j_call: TRBJ2-5
d_call: .
v_call: TRBV6-1
cdr3_aa: CASSEAGGQQETQYF
cdr3_nt: TGTGCCAGCAGTGAAGCGGGGGGACAGCAAGAGACCCAGTACTTC

clone_size: few
j_call: TRBJ2-3
d_call: .
v_call: TRBV7-3
cdr3_aa: CASSLGGRTDTQYF
cdr3_nt: TGTGCCAGCAGCTTAGGGGGGCGCACAGATACGCAGTATTTT

clone_size: .
j_call: TRBJ2-1
d_call: .
v_call: TRBV11-2
cdr3_aa: CASSSLLTYNEQFF
cdr3_nt: TGTGCCAGCAGCTCCCTTTTGACCTACAATGAGCAGTTCTTC

clone_size: few
j_call: TRBJ2-1
d_call: TRBD1
v_call: TRBV14
cdr3_aa: CASSQRPGTGANSYNEQFF
cdr3_nt: TGTGCCAGCAGCCAGAGGCCCGGGACAGGGGCAAATTCTTACAATGAGCAGTTCTTC

clone_size: few
j_call: TRBJ2-7
d_call: TRBD1
v_call: TRBV5-6
cdr3_aa: CASSWDRSYEQYF
cdr3_nt: TGTGCCAGCAGCTGGGACAGATCCTACGAGCAGTACTTC

clone_size: .
j_call: TRBJ1-1
d_call: .
v_call: TRBV7-3
cdr3_aa: CASSFKTANTEAFF
cdr3_nt: TGTGCCAGCAGCTTCAAGACGGCGAACACTGAAGCTTTCTTT